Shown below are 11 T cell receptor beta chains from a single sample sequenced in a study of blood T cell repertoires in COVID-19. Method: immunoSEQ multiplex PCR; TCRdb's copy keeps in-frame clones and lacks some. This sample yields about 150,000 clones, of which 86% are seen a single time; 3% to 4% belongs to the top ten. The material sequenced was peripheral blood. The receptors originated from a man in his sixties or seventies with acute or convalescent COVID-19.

As DNA, the CDR3 is TGCGCCAGCAGCCAAGAGGGGGACAGCAATGAAAAACTGTTTTTT. It codes for CASSQEGDSNEKLFF. This chain links TRBV4-1 with TRBJ1-4, with 7 nucleotides matching TRBD1. Looked up from germline, CDR1 is MGHRA and CDR2 is YSYEKL. This CDR3 is built from 15 residues. Trimming at V came to 0 bases and at J to 5 bases, leaving 3 bases not matched to a gene.

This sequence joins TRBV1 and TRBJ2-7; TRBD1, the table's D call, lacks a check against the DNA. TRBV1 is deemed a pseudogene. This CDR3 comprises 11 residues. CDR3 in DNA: TGCACCAGCCAGGTTTCTAAAGAGCAGTACTTC. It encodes CTSQVSKEQYF.

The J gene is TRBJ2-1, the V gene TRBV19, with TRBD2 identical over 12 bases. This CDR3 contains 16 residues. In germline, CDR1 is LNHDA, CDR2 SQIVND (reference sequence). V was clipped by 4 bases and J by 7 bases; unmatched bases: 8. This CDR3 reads CASSTLTSGRRNEQFF. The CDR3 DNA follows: TGTGCCAGTAGTACCCTGACTAGCGGGAGAAGGAATGAGCAGTTCTTC. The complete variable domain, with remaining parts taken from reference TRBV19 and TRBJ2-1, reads DGGITQSPKYLFRKEGQNVTLSCEQNLNHDAMYWYRQDPGQGLRLIYYSQIVNDFQKGDIAEGYSVSREKKESFPLTVTSAQKNPTAFYLCASSTLTSGRRNEQFFGPGTRLTVL.

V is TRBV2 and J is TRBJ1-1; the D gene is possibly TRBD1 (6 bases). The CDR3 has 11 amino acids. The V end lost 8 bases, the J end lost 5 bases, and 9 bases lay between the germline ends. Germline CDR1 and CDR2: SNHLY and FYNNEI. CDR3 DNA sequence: TGTGCCAGCCGGGACATTACTGAAGCTTTCTTT. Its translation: CASRDITEAFF. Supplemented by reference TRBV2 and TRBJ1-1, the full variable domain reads EPEVTQTPSHQVTQMGQEVILRCVPISNHLYFYWYRQILGQKVEFLVSFYNNEISEKSEIFDDQFSVERPDGSNFTLKIRSTKLEDSAMYFCASRDITEAFFGQGTRLTVV.

CDR3 DNA sequence: TGTGCCAGCAGCAACCGGGACTCCAGCTCCTACAATGAGCAGTTCTTC. Amino acids: CASSNRDSSSYNEQFF. This chain joins TRBV7-9 and TRBJ2-1; weak D call: TRBD2 (6 bases). Trimming removed 5 bases from V and 0 bases from J, with 14 bases in between. The germline CDR1 and CDR2 sequences are SEHNR and FQNEAQ (reference sequence). The CDR3 spans 16 residues.

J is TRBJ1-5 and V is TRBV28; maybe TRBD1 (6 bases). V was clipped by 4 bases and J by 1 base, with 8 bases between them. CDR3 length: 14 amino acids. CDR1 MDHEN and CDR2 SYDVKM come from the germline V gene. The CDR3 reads CASSYRVSNQPQHF. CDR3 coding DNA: TGTGCCAGCAGTTACAGGGTAAGCAATCAGCCCCAGCATTTT.

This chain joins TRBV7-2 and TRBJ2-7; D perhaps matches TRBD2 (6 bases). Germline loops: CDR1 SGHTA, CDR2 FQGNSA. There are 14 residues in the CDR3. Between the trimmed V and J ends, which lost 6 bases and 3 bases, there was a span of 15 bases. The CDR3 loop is CASSYSSESYEQYF. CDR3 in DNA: TGTGCCAGCAGTTACTCTAGCGAAAGCTACGAGCAGTACTTC.

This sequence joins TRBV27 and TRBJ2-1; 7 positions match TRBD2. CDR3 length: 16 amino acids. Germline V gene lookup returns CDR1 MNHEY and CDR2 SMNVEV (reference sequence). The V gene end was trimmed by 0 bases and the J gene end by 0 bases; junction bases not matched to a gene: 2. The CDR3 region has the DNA TGTGCCAGCAGTTTATCCGGGACTAACTCCTACAATGAGCAGTTCTTC. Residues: CASSLSGTNSYNEQFF.

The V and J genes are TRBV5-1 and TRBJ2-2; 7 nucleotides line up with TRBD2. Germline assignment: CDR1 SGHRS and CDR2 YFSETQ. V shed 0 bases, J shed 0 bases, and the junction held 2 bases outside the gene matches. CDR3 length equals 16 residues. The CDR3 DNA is TGCGCCAGCAGCTTGGCCGCGGGGGCGAACACCGGGGAGCTGTTTTTT. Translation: CASSLAAGANTGELFF.

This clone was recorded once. DNA of the CDR3: TGTGCCACCAGCCGACTAGGGGAATACGAGCAGTACTTC. The encoded protein is CATSRLGEYEQYF. The chain is built from TRBV15 and TRBJ2-7, with a weak D call TRBD2 (6 bases). Germline lookup yields CDR1 LNHNV and CDR2 YYDKDF (reference sequence). V dropped 5 bases and J dropped 4 bases, with 12 bases sitting between them. The CDR3 contains 13 residues.

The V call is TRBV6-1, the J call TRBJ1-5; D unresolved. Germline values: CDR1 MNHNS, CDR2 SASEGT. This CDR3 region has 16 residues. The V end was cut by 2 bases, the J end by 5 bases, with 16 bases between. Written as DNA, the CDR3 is TGTGCCAGCAGTGAAAGCTACAGAGTTAGTCATCAGCCCCAGCATTTT. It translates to CASSESYRVSHQPQHF.